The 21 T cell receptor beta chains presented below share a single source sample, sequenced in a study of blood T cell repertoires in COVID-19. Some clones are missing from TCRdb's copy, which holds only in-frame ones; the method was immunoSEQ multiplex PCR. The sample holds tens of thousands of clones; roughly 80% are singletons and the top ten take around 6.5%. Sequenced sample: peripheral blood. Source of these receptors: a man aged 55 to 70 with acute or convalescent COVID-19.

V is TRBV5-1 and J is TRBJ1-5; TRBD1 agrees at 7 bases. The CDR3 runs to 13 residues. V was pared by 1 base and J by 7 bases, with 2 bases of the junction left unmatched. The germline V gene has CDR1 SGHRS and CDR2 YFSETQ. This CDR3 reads CASSLRGPQPQHF. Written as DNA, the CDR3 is TGCGCCAGCAGCTTGAGGGGGCCCCAGCCCCAGCATTTT.

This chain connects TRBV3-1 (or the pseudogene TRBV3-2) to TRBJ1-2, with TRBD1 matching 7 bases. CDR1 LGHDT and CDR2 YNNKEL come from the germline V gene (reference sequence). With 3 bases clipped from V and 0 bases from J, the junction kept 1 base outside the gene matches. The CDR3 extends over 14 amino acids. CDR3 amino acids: CASSQGTANYGYTF. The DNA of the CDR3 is TGTGCCAGCAGCCAGGGGACAGCTAACTATGGCTACACCTTC.

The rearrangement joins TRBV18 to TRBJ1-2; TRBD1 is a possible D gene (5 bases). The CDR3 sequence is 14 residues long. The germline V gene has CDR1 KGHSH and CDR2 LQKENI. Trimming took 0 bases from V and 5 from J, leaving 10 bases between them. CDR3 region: CASSPPDRPYGYTF. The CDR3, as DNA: TGTGCCAGCTCACCACCTGACAGACCTTATGGCTACACCTTC.

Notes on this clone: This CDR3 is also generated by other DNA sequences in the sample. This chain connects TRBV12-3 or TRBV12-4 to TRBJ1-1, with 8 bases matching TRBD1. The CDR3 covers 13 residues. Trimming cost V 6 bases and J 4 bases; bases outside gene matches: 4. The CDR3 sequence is CASRDREGTEAFF. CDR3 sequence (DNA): TGTGCCAGCAGGGACAGGGAGGGCACTGAAGCTTTCTTT.

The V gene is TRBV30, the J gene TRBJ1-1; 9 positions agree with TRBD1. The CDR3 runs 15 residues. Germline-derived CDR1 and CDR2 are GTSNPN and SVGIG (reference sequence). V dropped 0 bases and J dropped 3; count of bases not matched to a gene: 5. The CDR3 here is CAWSVGTGRDTEAFF. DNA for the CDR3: TGTGCCTGGAGTGTAGGGACAGGGAGGGACACTGAAGCTTTCTTT.

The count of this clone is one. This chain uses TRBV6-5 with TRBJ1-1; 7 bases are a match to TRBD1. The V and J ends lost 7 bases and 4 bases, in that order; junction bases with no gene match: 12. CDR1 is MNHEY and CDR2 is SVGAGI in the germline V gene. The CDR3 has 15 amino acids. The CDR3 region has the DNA TGTGCCAGCACCAACTCCAGGGGGGCGTTCACTGAAGCTTTCTTT. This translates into CASTNSRGAFTEAFF.

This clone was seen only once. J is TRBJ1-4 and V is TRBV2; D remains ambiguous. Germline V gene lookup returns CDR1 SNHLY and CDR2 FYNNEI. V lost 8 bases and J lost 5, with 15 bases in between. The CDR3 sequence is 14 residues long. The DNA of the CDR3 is TGTGCCAGCGGGAAGAGGGTACAGAATGAAAAACTGTTTTTT. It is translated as CASGKRVQNEKLFF.

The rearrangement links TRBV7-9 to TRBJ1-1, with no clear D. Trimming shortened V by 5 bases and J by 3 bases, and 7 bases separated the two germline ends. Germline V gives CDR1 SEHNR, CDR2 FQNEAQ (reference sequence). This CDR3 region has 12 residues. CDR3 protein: CASSRSDTEAFF. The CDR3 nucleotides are TGTGCCAGCAGCCGTTCAGACACTGAAGCTTTCTTT.

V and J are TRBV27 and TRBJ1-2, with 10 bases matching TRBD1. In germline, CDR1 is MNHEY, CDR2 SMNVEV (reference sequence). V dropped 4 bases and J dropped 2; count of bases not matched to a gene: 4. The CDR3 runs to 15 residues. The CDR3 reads CASSSLTGGNYGYTF. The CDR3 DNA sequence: TGTGCCAGCAGTTCGCTGACAGGGGGCAACTATGGCTACACCTTC.

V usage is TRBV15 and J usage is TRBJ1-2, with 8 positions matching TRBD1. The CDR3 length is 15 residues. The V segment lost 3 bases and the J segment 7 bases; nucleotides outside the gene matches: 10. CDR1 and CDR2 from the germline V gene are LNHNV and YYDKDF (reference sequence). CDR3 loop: CATSRETGAPFGYTF. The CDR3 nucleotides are TGTGCCACCAGCAGGGAGACAGGGGCGCCGTTTGGCTACACCTTC.

The CDR3 loop reads CASRSRGQALVNTEAFF. DNA of the CDR3: TGTGCCAGCAGGAGCCGGGGACAGGCACTCGTGAACACTGAAGCTTTCTTT. The chain joins TRBV2 to TRBJ1-1; 8 nucleotides agree with TRBD1. The CDR3 spans 17 residues. The trim removed 6 bases at V and 0 bases at J, leaving 12 bases unmatched. Germline values: CDR1 SNHLY, CDR2 FYNNEI.

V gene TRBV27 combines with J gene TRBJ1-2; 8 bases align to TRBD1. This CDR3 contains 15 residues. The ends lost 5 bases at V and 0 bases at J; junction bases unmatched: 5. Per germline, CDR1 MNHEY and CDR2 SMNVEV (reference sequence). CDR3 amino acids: CASSRTGGANYGYTF. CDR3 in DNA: TGTGCCAGCAGTAGAACAGGGGGAGCTAACTATGGCTACACCTTC.

The DNA for the CDR3 is TGTGCCAGCAGCTCAGGGTTTCCTAACACTGAAGCTTTCTTT. The encoded protein is CASSSGFPNTEAFF. The J gene is TRBJ1-1, the V gene TRBV6-5; TRBD1 might be the D (5 bases). Trimming stripped 6 bases from V and 2 bases from J, with 13 bases between. This CDR3 contains 14 residues. CDR1 MNHEY and CDR2 SVGAGI come from the germline V gene.

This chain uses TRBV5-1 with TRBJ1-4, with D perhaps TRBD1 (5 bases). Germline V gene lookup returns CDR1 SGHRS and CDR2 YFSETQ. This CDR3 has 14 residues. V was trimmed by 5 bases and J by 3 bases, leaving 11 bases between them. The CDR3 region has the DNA TGCGCCAGCAGTCCAGGGTTGTCTAATGAAAAACTGTTTTTT. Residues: CASSPGLSNEKLFF.

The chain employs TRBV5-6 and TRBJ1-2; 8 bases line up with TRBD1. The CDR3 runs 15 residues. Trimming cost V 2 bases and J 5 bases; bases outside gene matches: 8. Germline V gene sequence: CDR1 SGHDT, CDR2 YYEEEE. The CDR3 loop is CASSFDRGKVYGYTF. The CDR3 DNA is TGTGCCAGCAGCTTCGACAGGGGTAAGGTTTATGGCTACACCTTC. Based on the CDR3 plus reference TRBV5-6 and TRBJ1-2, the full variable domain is DAGVTQSPTHLIKTRGQQVTLRCSPKSGHDTVSWYQQALGQGPQFIFQYYEEEERQRGNFPDRFSGHQFPNYSSELNVNALLLGDSALYLCASSFDRGKVYGYTFGSGTRLTVV.

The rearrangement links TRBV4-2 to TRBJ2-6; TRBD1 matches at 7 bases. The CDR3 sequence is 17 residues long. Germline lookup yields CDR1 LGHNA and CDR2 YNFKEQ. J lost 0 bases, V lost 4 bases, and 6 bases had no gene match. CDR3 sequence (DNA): TGTGCCAGCAGCCTTCTGGGACAGTACTCTGGGGCCAACGTCCTGACTTTC. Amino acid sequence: CASSLLGQYSGANVLTF.

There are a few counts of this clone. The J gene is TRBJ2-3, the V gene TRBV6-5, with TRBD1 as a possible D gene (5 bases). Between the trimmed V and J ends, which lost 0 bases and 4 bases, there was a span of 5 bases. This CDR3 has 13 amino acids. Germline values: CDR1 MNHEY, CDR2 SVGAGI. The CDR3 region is CASSYSGADTQYF. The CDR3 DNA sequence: TGTGCCAGCAGTTACTCAGGGGCAGATACGCAGTATTTT.

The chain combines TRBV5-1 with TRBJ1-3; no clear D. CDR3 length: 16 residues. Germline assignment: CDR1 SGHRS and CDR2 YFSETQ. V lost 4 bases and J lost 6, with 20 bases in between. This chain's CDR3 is CASSLGHPQPLNTIYF. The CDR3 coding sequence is TGCGCCAGCAGCCTAGGTCATCCACAACCCTTAAACACCATATATTTT.

The CDR3 reads CASSQDSGGVRTEAFF. CDR3 nucleotide sequence: TGCGCCAGCAGCCAAGATTCCGGGGGTGTCCGAACTGAAGCTTTCTTT. V usage is TRBV4-1 and J usage is TRBJ1-1, with D perhaps matching TRBD1 (5 bases). Germline-derived CDR1 and CDR2 are MGHRA and YSYEKL. The CDR3 covers 16 residues. V was trimmed by 0 bases and J by 5 bases, leaving 16 bases between them.

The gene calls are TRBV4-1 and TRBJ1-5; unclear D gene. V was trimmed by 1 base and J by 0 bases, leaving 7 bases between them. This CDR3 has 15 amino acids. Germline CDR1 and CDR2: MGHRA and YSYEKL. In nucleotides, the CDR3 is TGCGCCAGCAGCCAAGTGCTCAGTAGCAATCAGCCCCAGCATTTT. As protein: CASSQVLSSNQPQHF.

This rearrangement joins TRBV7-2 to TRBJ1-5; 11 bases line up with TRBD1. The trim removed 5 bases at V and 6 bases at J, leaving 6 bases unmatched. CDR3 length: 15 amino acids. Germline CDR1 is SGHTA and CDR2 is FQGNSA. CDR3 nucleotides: TGTGCCAGCAGCCGGGACAGGGGGGCGGGTCAGCCCCAGCATTTT. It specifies CASSRDRGAGQPQHF. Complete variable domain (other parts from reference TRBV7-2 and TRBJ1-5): GAGVSQSPSNKVTEKGKDVELRCDPISGHTALYWYRQSLGQGLEFLIYFQGNSAPDKSGLPSDRFSAERTGGSVSTLTIQRTQQEDSAVYLCASSRDRGAGQPQHFGDGTRLSIL.